Listed below are T cell receptor beta chains from one sample, sequenced in a study of OX40 agonist ivuxolimab in advanced cancers. This table comes from immunoSEQ multiplex PCR, and its TCRdb copy is limited to in-frame clones, with some not included. The sample includes around 80,000 clones, over 85% of them seen just once. The specimen was CD4+ or CD8+ T cells sorted from blood, collected in a trial of the OX40 agonist ivuxolimab. The origin of the receptors is an adult with an advanced solid tumor such as melanoma, head and neck, liver or kidney cancer. The CDR3 runs from the conserved cysteine through the conserved F or W. The order of the fields is CDR3 DNA, CDR3 protein, J gene, V gene, clone size, D gene. The D gene is left open where the match is weak. Size is omitted from some rows. Given values are once, few, many or a class for expanded clones.

CDR3nt: TGTGCCAGCAGCCCGGGGCTAGCGGGAACCTCCTACGAGCAGTACTTC
CDR3aa: CASSPGLAGTSYEQYF
j_gene: TRBJ2-7
v_gene: TRBV28
abundance: .
d_gene: TRBD2

CDR3nt: TGCGCCAGCAGCCCCGACAGCACCTATGGCTACACCTTC
CDR3aa: CASSPDSTYGYTF
j_gene: TRBJ1-2
v_gene: TRBV4-1
abundance: few
d_gene: .

CDR3nt: TGTGCCAGCAGCGAAGGGGCGGGGGGTCCCTACGAGCAGTACTTC
CDR3aa: CASSEGAGGPYEQYF
j_gene: TRBJ2-7
v_gene: TRBV9
abundance: .
d_gene: TRBD2

CDR3nt: TGCGCCAGCAGTGAGCCCGGACAGGGTTATGGAGATACGCAGTATTTT
CDR3aa: CASSEPGQGYGDTQYF
j_gene: TRBJ2-3
v_gene: TRBV10-1
abundance: .
d_gene: TRBD1

CDR3nt: TGTGCCAGCAGTGGAGGGCCTAGCGACTCCTACGAGCAGTACTTC
CDR3aa: CASSGGPSDSYEQYF
j_gene: TRBJ2-7
v_gene: TRBV9
abundance: .
d_gene: .

CDR3nt: TGTGCCAGCAGTCTGGGCAGGGGAGCCTATGGCTACACCTTC
CDR3aa: CASSLGRGAYGYTF
j_gene: TRBJ1-2
v_gene: TRBV25-1
abundance: .
d_gene: .

CDR3nt: TGTGCCAGCAGCCCAGCACCGGGACAGGGAGGGTATGGCTACACCTTC
CDR3aa: CASSPAPGQGGYGYTF
j_gene: TRBJ1-2
v_gene: TRBV7-6
abundance: .
d_gene: TRBD1

CDR3nt: TGTGCCAGCAGTTATTACCCCTCAAGGAATGAGCAGTTCTTC
CDR3aa: CASSYYPSRNEQFF
j_gene: TRBJ2-1
v_gene: TRBV6-5
abundance: .
d_gene: .

CDR3nt: TGTGCCAGCAGCCCGCTCCAGACCCGAAGCGGGGGAATGAACACTGAAGCTTTCTTT
CDR3aa: CASSPLQTRSGGMNTEAFF
j_gene: TRBJ1-1
v_gene: TRBV14
abundance: .
d_gene: .

CDR3nt: TGTGCCAGCAGCGTAGGGCAGAATCACTATGGCTACACCTTC
CDR3aa: CASSVGQNHYGYTF
j_gene: TRBJ1-2
v_gene: TRBV9
abundance: .
d_gene: .

CDR3nt: TGTGCCAGTAGGAAAGAGAGCGGGAGAGGAGCAGATACGCAGTATTTT
CDR3aa: CASRKESGRGADTQYF
j_gene: TRBJ2-3
v_gene: TRBV19
abundance: .
d_gene: TRBD2

CDR3nt: TGTGCCAGCAGCTTAGTCCAGGCGGGAAGCTACGAGCAGTACTTC
CDR3aa: CASSLVQAGSYEQYF
j_gene: TRBJ2-7
v_gene: TRBV7-8
abundance: once
d_gene: .

CDR3nt: TGTGCCAGCAGCTGGACAGGGGGCTCTGGGGCCAACGTCCTGACTTTC
CDR3aa: CASSWTGGSGANVLTF
j_gene: TRBJ2-6
v_gene: TRBV7-3
abundance: .
d_gene: TRBD1

CDR3nt: TGCAGCGTTGAGGTACTAGGACAGACTCAGGGAGAGACCCAGTACTTC
CDR3aa: CSVEVLGQTQGETQYF
j_gene: TRBJ2-5
v_gene: TRBV29-1
abundance: .
d_gene: .

CDR3nt: TGTGCCAGCAGCTTAAGCTCGCCGACAGGGTTGGACCAGCCCCAGCATTTT
CDR3aa: CASSLSSPTGLDQPQHF
j_gene: TRBJ1-5
v_gene: TRBV7-6
abundance: .
d_gene: TRBD1

CDR3nt: TGTGCCAGCAGCTGGGCTAGCGGGGGCACGCAGTATTTT
CDR3aa: CASSWASGGTQYF
j_gene: TRBJ2-3
v_gene: TRBV11-2
abundance: .
d_gene: TRBD2

CDR3nt: TGTGCCAGCAGTTTAGCGGGACAGGGTTCCTACGAGCAGTACTTC
CDR3aa: CASSLAGQGSYEQYF
j_gene: TRBJ2-7
v_gene: TRBV27
abundance: .
d_gene: TRBD1

CDR3nt: TGTGCCAGCAACCGGGGACCGGGGGGCCACGAGCAGTACTTC
CDR3aa: CASNRGPGGHEQYF
j_gene: TRBJ2-7
v_gene: TRBV2
abundance: .
d_gene: .

CDR3nt: TGTGCCAGCAGTTCACACCCTAGCGGATACACAGATACGCAGTATTTT
CDR3aa: CASSSHPSGYTDTQYF
j_gene: TRBJ2-3
v_gene: TRBV27
abundance: .
d_gene: TRBD2

CDR3nt: TGTGCCATCAGTGAGTCGCCAGGGGGGTACTATGGCTACACCTTC
CDR3aa: CAISESPGGYYGYTF
j_gene: TRBJ1-2
v_gene: TRBV10-3
abundance: once
d_gene: TRBD1

CDR3nt: TGTGCCAGCAGTTCCCGGGACAGGGTGCTGGATGAGCAGTTCTTC
CDR3aa: CASSSRDRVLDEQFF
j_gene: TRBJ2-1
v_gene: TRBV28
abundance: few
d_gene: TRBD1

CDR3nt: TGCGCCAGCAGCGCCGTGGGACAGGGGGTGAACACTGAAGCTTTCTTT
CDR3aa: CASSAVGQGVNTEAFF
j_gene: TRBJ1-1
v_gene: TRBV5-1
abundance: once
d_gene: TRBD1